This T cell receptor beta chain came from a study of shared T cell receptors in the human thymus. Repertoires were generated with immunoSEQ multiplex PCR, while TCRdb's copy carries only in-frame clones and drops some. The sample carries approximately 400,000 clones, approximately 95% recorded once. V gave up 0 bases and J gave up 4 bases, with 19 bases separating them. Germline CDR1 SGHTS, CDR2 YDEGEE. This CDR3 spans 17 amino acids. This receptor was taken from a human donor. This sequence joins TRBV5-8 and TRBJ1-1; tentative D call: TRBD1 (5 bases). Sequencing input: thymocytes. CDR3 in amino acids: CASSLVGQGSHLTEAFF. The DNA for the CDR3 is TGTGCCAGCAGCTTGGTGGGGCAGGGAAGCCACCTCACTGAAGCTTTCTTT.